The text below deals with one TCR beta chain. Its antigen is currently not known. Per-nucleotide qualities are absent, and no much larger clonotype sits a single base away. This entry belongs to a study of T cells in localized non-small cell lung cancer (dated by TCRdb to 2018 to 2020). For context, the study as a whole: Comparing tumors with uninvolved tumor-adjacent lungs, the study looked at the T cell repertoires of hundreds of patients with early-stage NSCLC. The cohort consisted of a few hundred treatment-naive NSCLC patients whose localized lung tumors had been resected. A mean age of around 66 years was recorded for the NSCLC patients, of whom roughly 130 were male and 95 to 110 were female. General findings and caveats noted by the study authors: Since the design was exploratory, TCR variables were selected using unadjusted p-values with no false-discovery rate correction. A median of approximately 57 of the top 100 tumor clones were detected in paired uninvolved adjacent lung, and about 29 of these tumor clones were also found among the top 100 clones of the paired uninvolved adjacent lung. Higher T cell density in blood was associated with longer overall survival, whereas higher clonality in adjacent lung was associated with shorter survival. Multi-region tumor sequencing was not performed, so intratumor heterogeneity could not be excluded. Uninvolved tumor-adjacent lung showed the highest T cell clonality, higher than tumor, which suggests more focused antigenic responses in the uninvolved tumor-adjacent lung.

The immunoSEQ Assay was used to sequence TCR beta CDR3 regions from DNA. In the original analysis: To compute T cell density, TCR beta template counts were normalized to usable DNA, which was estimated by amplifying housekeeping genes. The preseqR package was used to estimate richness by extrapolating to 400,000 templates for PBMC samples and to 120,000 templates for tissue samples. Clonality was defined as one minus Pielou's evenness. To identify tissue-enriched TCRs, differential abundance testing was run on productive amino-acid clonotypes with a minimum total count of 5 and an alpha of 0.1. The Jaccard Index and the Morisita Overlap Index were used to measure repertoire overlap between compartments. GLIPH grouped TCR beta CDR3s together with public tetramer-defined viral CDR3s, and a viral motif had to include at least three viral sequences and also show V-gene enrichment. TCRdb provides this immuneACCESS table in a form limited to in-frame rearrangements. Some clones are lacking; in checked studies, under half of them reflect an unresolved V gene, and why the rest are absent is not known. The V and J calls and clone size were taken over from that table, and D and trimming were inferred from the DNA. This sample holds some 140,000 clones; 80% to 90% were observed only once. The ten largest clones represent approximately 1.5% of the sample.

At diagnosis, tumor, uninvolved tumor-adjacent lung and peripheral blood were collected and then preserved as a mix of FFPE and fresh-frozen material. For TCR repertoire profiling, blood samples were analyzed in the form of peripheral blood mononuclear cells. V is trimmed back by 5 bases and J by 9 bases, and the junction contains 7 bases that no gene match accounts for. Measured from the cysteine to the phenylalanine, the CDR3 is 15 residues long. The read is trimmed to its CDR3 DNA, 45 bases read in frame from base 1. The CDR1 and CDR2 encoded by the germline V gene are SGHVS and FNYEAQ. The clonotype originates from a female donor aged 60 or older with stage I lung adenocarcinoma. The V gene is TRBV7-6 and the J gene is TRBJ2-1; TRBD2 fits 13 bases in the junction. This specimen consisted of peripheral blood, obtained before any cancer treatment. The nucleotide sequence is TGTGCCAGCAGCAAAGGACTAGCGGGAGTTACTGAGCAGTTCTTC. This is translated as CASSKGLAGVTEQFF.